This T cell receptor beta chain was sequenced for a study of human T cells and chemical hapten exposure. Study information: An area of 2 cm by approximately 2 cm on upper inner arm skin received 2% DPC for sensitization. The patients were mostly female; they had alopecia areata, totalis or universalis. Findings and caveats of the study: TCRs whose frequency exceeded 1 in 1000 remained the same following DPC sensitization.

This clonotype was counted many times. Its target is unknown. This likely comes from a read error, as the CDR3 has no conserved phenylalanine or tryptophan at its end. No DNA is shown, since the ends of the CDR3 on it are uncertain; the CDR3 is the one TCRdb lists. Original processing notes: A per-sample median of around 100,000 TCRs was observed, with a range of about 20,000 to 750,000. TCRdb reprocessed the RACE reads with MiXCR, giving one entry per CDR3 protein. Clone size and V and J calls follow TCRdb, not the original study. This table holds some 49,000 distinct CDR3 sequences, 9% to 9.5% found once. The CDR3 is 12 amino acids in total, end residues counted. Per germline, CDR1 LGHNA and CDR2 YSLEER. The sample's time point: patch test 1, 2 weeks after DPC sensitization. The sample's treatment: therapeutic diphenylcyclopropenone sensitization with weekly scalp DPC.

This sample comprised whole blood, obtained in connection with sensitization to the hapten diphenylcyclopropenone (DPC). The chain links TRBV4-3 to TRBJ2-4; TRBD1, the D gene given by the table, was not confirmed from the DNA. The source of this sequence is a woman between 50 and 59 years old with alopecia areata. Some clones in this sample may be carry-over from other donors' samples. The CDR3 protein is CASSQVSGPPGG.